This T cell receptor beta chain was found in a study of blood T cell repertoires in COVID-19. Germline loops: CDR1 SNHLY, CDR2 FYNNEI. V lost 4 bases and J 4 bases, leaving 12 bases between the germline ends. This CDR3 comprises 14 residues. Using immunoSEQ multiplex PCR, the repertoire was profiled, and TCRdb retains in-frame clones only, with some absent. The sample gives around 190,000 clones, 86% of which show up once; more than 7.5% is in the top ten. The receptor's source is a man in his forties or fifties with active or convalescent COVID-19. Sequenced material: peripheral blood. This sequence joins TRBV2 and TRBJ2-3; a possible D gene is TRBD2 (5 bases). The CDR3 reads CASSVVLRADTQYF. CDR3 nucleotide sequence: TGTGCCAGCAGTGTTGTGTTGCGGGCAGATACGCAGTATTTT. Looking up the rest from reference TRBV2 and TRBJ2-3 gives the full variable domain: EPEVTQTPSHQVTQMGQEVILRCVPISNHLYFYWYRQILGQKVEFLVSFYNNEISEKSEIFDDQFSVERPDGSNFTLKIRSTKLEDSAMYFCASSVVLRADTQYFGPGTRLTVL.